This TCR beta chain was identified in a study of T cells in Graves' hyperthyroidism and ophthalmopathy. Study outcomes and limitations: Progression to ophthalmopathy was predicted a median of roughly 6.8 months early.

Turning to this clonotype: Its antigen remains unknown.

Trimming took 4 bases from V and 0 from J; bases not matched to a gene: 3. In germline, CDR1 is ENHRY, CDR2 SYGVKD. The CDR3 length is 16 residues. The TCR beta CDR3 regions underwent amplification using RNA transcripts as the source. TCR CDR3 underwent first-round RT-PCR with the HTBI primer set. TCRdb ran MiXCR on the multiplex PCR reads and lists one entry per CDR3 protein. Of about 570,000 distinct CDR3 sequences in the sample, under 60% are singletons; the top ten hold over 15%. Orbital computed tomography and thyroid ultrasound, together with serum TRAb and thyroxine and clinical symptoms, were used for diagnoses.

The origin of this receptor is an adult woman with Graves' disease, either hyperthyroidism or ophthalmopathy (not recorded which). The sample consisted of peripheral blood or thyroid tissue (not recorded which). V usage is TRBV10-3 and J usage is TRBJ2-2; 9 bases align to TRBD2. The CDR3 nucleotides read TGTGCCATCAGTGGCGCGGGAGGGGCGAACACCGGGGAGCTGTTTTTT. It encodes CAISGAGGANTGELFF.